The 16 T cell receptor beta chains listed next were all sequenced from one sample in a study of Ad26.COV2.S vaccination and SARS-CoV-2 variants. Sequencing was performed with immunoSEQ multiplex PCR; in TCRdb, only in-frame clones are kept and a portion is missing. Among about 400,000 clones listed, approximately 89% were seen once. Indicated treatment: 19 received Ad26.COV2.S at low or high dose, single or two shots; roughly 5 received placebo; per-sample allocation not given. Day 63 after the first vaccine or placebo injection was the time point for sampling. Sequenced material: peripheral blood, taken in a trial of Ad26.COV2.S vaccine versus placebo. The receptors derive from a person aged 18-65 years who received the Ad26.COV2.S COVID-19 vaccine or a placebo.

A few counts support this clone. The V call is TRBV5-1, the J call TRBJ2-1; 7 bases map to TRBD2. Germline CDR1 SGHRS, CDR2 YFSETQ. This CDR3 is built from 15 residues. Trimming removed 1 base from V and 3 bases from J; junction bases left unmatched: 4. This CDR3 is CASSLRTRDYNEQFF. The CDR3 DNA reads TGCGCCAGCAGCTTGAGGACTAGGGACTACAATGAGCAGTTCTTC.

V gene TRBV27 combines with J gene TRBJ2-7; D is perhaps TRBD2 (5 bases). V was shortened by 1 base and J by 2 bases, with 15 bases between the two germline ends. Germline assignment: CDR1 MNHEY and CDR2 SMNVEV (reference sequence). The CDR3 consists of 16 residues. The CDR3: CASSLFSPGRAYEQYF. CDR3 nucleotide sequence: TGTGCCAGCAGTTTATTTTCCCCTGGGCGGGCCTACGAGCAGTACTTC.

CDR3 sequence (DNA): TGTGCCAGCAGCCCTGACAGCAATTCACCCCTCCACTTT. This translates into CASSPDSNSPLHF. The chain carries TRBV5-4 and TRBJ1-6, with a possible D match to TRBD1 (5 bases). Trimming took 4 bases from V and 7 from J, leaving 9 bases between them. CDR3 length equals 13 residues. Looked up from germline, CDR1 is SGHNT and CDR2 is YYREEE (reference sequence). Variable domain in full (rest from reference TRBV5-4 and TRBJ1-6): ETGVTQSPTHLIKTRGQQVTLRCSSQSGHNTVSWYQQALGQGPQFIFQYYREEENGRGNFPPRFSGLQFPNYSSELNVNALELDDSALYLCASSPDSNSPLHFGNGTRLTVT.

The genes are TRBV5-8 and TRBJ1-2; the D gene is possibly TRBD1 (5 bases). CDR3 length equals 13 residues. Germline V gene sequence: CDR1 SGHTS, CDR2 YDEGEE. V dropped 2 bases and J dropped 8 bases, with 13 bases sitting between them. CDR3 sequence: CASSFQGVVGYTF. Here the CDR3 DNA reads TGTGCCAGCAGCTTCCAGGGAGTGGTCGGCTACACCTTC.

This rearrangement joins TRBV28 to TRBJ2-5; 10 bases line up with TRBD2. The trim removed 1 base at V and 6 bases at J, leaving 8 bases unmatched. Per the germline V gene, CDR1 is MDHEN and CDR2 is SYDVKM. This CDR3 is built from 16 residues. This CDR3 reads CASSLYRAGGLKTQYF. In nucleotides, the CDR3 is TGTGCCAGCAGTTTATATCGAGCGGGAGGGCTGAAGACCCAGTACTTC.

The gene calls are TRBV5-1 and TRBJ2-2; 8 bases map to TRBD2. The germline V gene encodes CDR1 SGHRS and CDR2 YFSETQ. This CDR3 contains 16 residues. Trimming removed 4 bases from V and 0 bases from J; junction bases left unmatched: 5. DNA for the CDR3: TGCGCCAGCAGCGGCGGACTAGCCTCGAACACCGGGGAGCTGTTTTTT. It yields the protein CASSGGLASNTGELFF.

The chain joins TRBV7-3 to TRBJ2-2; D gene uncertain. V lost 4 bases to trimming and J lost 6 bases, with 9 bases between them. Germline V CDR1 and CDR2: SGHTA, FQGTGA. The CDR3 contains 13 residues. The CDR3 region has the DNA TGTGCCAGCAGCTCCTACGGGTCCGGGGAGCTGTTTTTT. Encoded protein: CASSSYGSGELFF.

CDR3 nucleotide sequence: TGTGCCAGCAGCTCCTCGGGGGCTAATTCACCCCTCCACTTT. Amino acids: CASSSSGANSPLHF. The chain has TRBV7-9 and TRBJ1-6, with TRBD1 as a possible D gene (6 bases). Between the trimmed V and J ends, which lost 4 bases and 6 bases, there was a span of 10 bases. Germline values: CDR1 SEHNR, CDR2 FQNEAQ (reference sequence). CDR3 size: 14 residues.

The V gene is TRBV6-5, the J gene TRBJ2-1; 8 nucleotides align to TRBD2. The germline CDR1 and CDR2 sequences are MNHEY and SVGAGI. The CDR3 is 15 amino acids. V lost 8 bases, J lost 5 bases, and 11 bases stayed unmatched. This CDR3 is CASSPTSAGNNEQFF. DNA for the CDR3: TGTGCCAGCTCCCCGACTAGCGCGGGAAACAATGAGCAGTTCTTC.

The chain carries TRBV28 and TRBJ1-6, with D uncertain. There are 16 residues in the CDR3. Germline CDR1 and CDR2: MDHEN and SYDVKM. Deletions cut 6 bases from V and 7 bases from J, with 19 bases between. As DNA, the CDR3 is TGTGCCAGCAGACCTCGGACGTTAGTCCCAAATTCACCCCTCCACTTT. This translates into CASRPRTLVPNSPLHF.

The chain recombines TRBV7-9 with TRBJ1-6, with a possible D match to TRBD1 (5 bases). CDR3 size: 12 residues. With 3 bases removed from V and 9 bases from J, the gap between germline ends came to 6 bases. The germline CDR1 and CDR2 sequences are SEHNR and FQNEAQ (reference sequence). This chain's CDR3 is CASSLGPSPLHF. CDR3 DNA sequence: TGTGCCAGCAGCTTGGGGCCTTCACCCCTCCACTTT.

J is TRBJ1-3 and V is TRBV10-1, with D possibly TRBD1 on 6 matching bases. The CDR3 is made up of 14 amino acids. Trimming took 8 bases from V and 0 from J, leaving 11 bases between them. Germline V lookup: CDR1 WNHNN, CDR2 SYGVQD (reference sequence). The CDR3 is CASLQGLSGNTIYF. The CDR3 DNA reads TGCGCCAGCCTACAGGGCCTCTCTGGAAACACCATATATTTT.

This chain uses TRBV28 with TRBJ1-3; D not resolved. The germline V gene encodes CDR1 MDHEN and CDR2 SYDVKM. CDR3 length: 15 residues. Trimming stripped 5 bases from V and 0 bases from J, with 11 bases between. In nucleotides, the CDR3 is TGTGCCAGCAGTCACAAGCTCCTCTCTGGAAACACCATATATTTT. Its protein product is CASSHKLLSGNTIYF.

This CDR3 is CASSGRTLNTEAFF. For the CDR3, the DNA is TGCGCCAGCAGCGGCCGGACATTGAACACTGAAGCTTTCTTT. The chain recombines TRBV4-1 with TRBJ1-1; a weak D match, TRBD1 (5 bases). This CDR3 is built from 14 residues. The germline V and J ends were trimmed by 5 bases and 0 bases, with 10 bases remaining between them. Germline CDR1 MGHRA, CDR2 YSYEKL.

The chain is built from TRBV27 and TRBJ2-3; D might be TRBD2 (5 bases). Germline assignment: CDR1 MNHEY and CDR2 SMNVEV (reference sequence). V was pared by 6 bases and J by 2 bases, with 15 bases between. CDR3 size: 15 residues. The CDR3, as DNA: TGTGCCAGCAGCCTTACCTCGAGGGCCACAGATACGCAGTATTTT. This translates into CASSLTSRATDTQYF.

This clone has just one count. The chain combines TRBV6-4 with TRBJ2-3, with TRBD1 matching 9 bases. The CDR3 contains 14 residues. V was clipped by 6 bases and J by 5 bases; unmatched bases: 6. Looked up from germline, CDR1 is MRHNA and CDR2 is SNTAGT. The DNA of the CDR3 is TGTGCCAGCAGCGACAGGGGGGGATTAGATACGCAGTATTTT. Protein: CASSDRGGLDTQYF.